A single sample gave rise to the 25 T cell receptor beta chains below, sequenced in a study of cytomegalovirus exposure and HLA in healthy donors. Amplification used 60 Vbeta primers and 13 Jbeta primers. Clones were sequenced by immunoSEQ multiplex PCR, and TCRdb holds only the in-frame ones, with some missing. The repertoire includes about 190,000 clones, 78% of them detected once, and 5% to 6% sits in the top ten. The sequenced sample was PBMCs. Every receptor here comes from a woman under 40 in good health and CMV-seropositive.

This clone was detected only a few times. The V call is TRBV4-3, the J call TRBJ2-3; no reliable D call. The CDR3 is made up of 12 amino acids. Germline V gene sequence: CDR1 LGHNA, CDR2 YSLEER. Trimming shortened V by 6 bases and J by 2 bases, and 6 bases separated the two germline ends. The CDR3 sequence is CASRGVTDTQYF. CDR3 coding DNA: TGCGCCAGCAGGGGCGTCACAGATACGCAGTATTTT.

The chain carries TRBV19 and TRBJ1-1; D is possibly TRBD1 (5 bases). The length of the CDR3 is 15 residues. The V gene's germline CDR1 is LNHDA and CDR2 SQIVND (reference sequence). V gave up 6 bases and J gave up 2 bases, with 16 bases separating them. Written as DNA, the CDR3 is TGTGCCAGTAGGCAGGGCCGACCCGCCAACACTGAAGCTTTCTTT. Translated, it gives CASRQGRPANTEAFF.

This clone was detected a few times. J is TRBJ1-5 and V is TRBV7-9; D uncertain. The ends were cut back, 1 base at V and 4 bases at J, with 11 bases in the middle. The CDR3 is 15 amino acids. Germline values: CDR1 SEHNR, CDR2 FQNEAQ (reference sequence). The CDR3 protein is CASSLGEAGNQPQHF. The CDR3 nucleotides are TGTGCCAGCAGCTTAGGGGAGGCGGGGAATCAGCCCCAGCATTTT.

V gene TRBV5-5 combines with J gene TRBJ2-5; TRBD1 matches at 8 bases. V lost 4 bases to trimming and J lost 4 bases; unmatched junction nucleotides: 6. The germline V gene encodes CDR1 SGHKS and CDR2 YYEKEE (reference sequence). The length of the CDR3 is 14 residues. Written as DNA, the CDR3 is TGTGCCAGCAGCCGGACCGGGACAGGAGAGACCCAGTACTTC. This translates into CASSRTGTGETQYF.

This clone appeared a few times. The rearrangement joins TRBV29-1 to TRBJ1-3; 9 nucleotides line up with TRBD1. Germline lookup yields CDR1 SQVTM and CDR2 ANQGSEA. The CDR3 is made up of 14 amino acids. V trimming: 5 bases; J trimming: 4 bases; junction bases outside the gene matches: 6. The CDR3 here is CSVLWDREGNTIYF. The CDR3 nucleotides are TGCAGCGTTTTGTGGGACAGGGAAGGAAACACCATATATTTT.

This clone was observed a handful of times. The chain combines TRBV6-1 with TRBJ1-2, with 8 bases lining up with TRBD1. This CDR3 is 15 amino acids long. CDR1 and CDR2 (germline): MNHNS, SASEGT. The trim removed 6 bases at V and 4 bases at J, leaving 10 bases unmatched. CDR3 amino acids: CASSRRGTGGYGYTF. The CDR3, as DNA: TGTGCCAGCAGCCGGCGAGGGACAGGAGGCTATGGCTACACCTTC.

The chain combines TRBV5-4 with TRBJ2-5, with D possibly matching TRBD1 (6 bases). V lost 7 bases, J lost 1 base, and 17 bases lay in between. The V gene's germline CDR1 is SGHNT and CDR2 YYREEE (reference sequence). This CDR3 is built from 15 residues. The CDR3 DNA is TGTGCCAGCGGGACACGGGCAAAGCCCCAAGAGACCCAGTACTTC. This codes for CASGTRAKPQETQYF.

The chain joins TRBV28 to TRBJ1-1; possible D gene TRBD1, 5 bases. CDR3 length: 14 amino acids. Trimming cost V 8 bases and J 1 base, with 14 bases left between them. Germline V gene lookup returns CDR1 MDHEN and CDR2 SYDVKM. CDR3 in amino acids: CASVWGWRNTEAFF. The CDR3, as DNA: TGTGCCAGCGTCTGGGGCTGGAGGAACACTGAAGCTTTCTTT.

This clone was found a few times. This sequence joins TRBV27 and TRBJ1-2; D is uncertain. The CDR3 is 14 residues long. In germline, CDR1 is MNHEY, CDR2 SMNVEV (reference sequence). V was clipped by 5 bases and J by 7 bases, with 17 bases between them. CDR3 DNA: TGTGCCAGCAGTCACGCAGGACTCGCCACTGGCTACACCTTC. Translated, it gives CASSHAGLATGYTF.

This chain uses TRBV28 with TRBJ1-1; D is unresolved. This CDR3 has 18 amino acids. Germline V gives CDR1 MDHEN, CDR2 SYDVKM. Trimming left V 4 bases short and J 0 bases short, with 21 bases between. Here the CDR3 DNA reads TGTGCCAGCAGTTGGGCTACCCTTACCACGGTCATGAACACTGAAGCTTTCTTT. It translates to CASSWATLTTVMNTEAFF.

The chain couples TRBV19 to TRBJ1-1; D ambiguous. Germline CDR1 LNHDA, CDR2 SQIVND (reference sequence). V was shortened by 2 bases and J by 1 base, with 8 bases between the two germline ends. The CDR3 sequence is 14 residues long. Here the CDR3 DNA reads TGTGCCAGTAGTATAATTGAGGGGAACACTGAAGCTTTCTTT. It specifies CASSIIEGNTEAFF.

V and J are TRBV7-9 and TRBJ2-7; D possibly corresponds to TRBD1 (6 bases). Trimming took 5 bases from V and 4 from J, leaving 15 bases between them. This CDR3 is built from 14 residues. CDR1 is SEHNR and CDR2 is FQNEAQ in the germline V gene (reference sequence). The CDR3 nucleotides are TGTGCCAGCAGCCTAACAGGGTCTGGGTACGAGCAGTACTTC. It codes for CASSLTGSGYEQYF. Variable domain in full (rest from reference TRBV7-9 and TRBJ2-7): DTGVSQNPRHKITKRGQNVTFRCDPISEHNRLYWYRQTLGQGPEFLTYFQNEAQLEKSRLLSDRFSAERPKGSFSTLEIQRTEQGDSAMYLCASSLTGSGYEQYFGPGTRLTVT.

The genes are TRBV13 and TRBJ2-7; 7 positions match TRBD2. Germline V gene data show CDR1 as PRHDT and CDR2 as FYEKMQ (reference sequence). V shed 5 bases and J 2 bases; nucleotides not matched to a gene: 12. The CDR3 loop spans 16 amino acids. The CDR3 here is CASSPWGDAGAYEQYF. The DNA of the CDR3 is TGTGCCAGCAGCCCCTGGGGGGACGCGGGGGCCTACGAGCAGTACTTC.

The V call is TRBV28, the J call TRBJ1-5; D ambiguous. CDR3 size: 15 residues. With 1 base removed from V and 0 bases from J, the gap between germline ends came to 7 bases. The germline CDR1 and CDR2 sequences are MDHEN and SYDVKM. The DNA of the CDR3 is TGTGCCAGCAGTTTATACGGGGATAGCAATCAGCCCCAGCATTTT. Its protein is CASSLYGDSNQPQHF.

DNA of the CDR3: TGTGCCAGCTCACCACCATCTAGCGGGAGGGCCTTGGTAGTTTCAGATACGCAGTATTTT. This gives the protein CASSPPSSGRALVVSDTQYF. This chain links TRBV18 with TRBJ2-3; 12 bases map to TRBD2. CDR1 and CDR2 from the germline V gene are KGHSH and LQKENI. The CDR3 covers 20 residues. After removal of 0 bases from V and 4 bases from J, the junction contained 14 bases not matched to a gene. The whole variable domain, remainder taken from reference TRBV18 and TRBJ2-3, is NAGVMQNPRHLVRRRGQEARLRCSPMKGHSHVYWYRQLPEEGLKFMVYLQKENIIDESGMPKERFSAEFPKEGPSILRIQQVVRGDSAAYFCASSPPSSGRALVVSDTQYFGPGTRLTVL.

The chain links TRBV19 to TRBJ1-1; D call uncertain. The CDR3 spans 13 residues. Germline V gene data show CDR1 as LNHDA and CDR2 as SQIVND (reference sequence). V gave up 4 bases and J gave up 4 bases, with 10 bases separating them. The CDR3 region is CASSTQRGTEAFF. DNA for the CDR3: TGTGCCAGTAGTACCCAACGGGGCACTGAAGCTTTCTTT.

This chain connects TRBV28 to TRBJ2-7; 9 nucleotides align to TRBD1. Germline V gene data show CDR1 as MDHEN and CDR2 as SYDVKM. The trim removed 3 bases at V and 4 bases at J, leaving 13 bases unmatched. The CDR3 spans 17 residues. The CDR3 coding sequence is TGTGCCAGCAGTTTGTGGTCAACCGGGACAGGGCTTTACGAGCAGTACTTC. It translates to CASSLWSTGTGLYEQYF.

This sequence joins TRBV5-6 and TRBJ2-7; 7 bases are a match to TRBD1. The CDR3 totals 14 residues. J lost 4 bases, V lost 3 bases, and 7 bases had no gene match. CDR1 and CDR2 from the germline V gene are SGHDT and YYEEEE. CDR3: CASSSTGVRYEQYF. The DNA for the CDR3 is TGTGCCAGCAGCTCTACAGGGGTAAGGTACGAGCAGTACTTC.

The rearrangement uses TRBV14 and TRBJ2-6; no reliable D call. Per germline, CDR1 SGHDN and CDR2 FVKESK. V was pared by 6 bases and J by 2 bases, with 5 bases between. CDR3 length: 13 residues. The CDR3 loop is CASRTAGANVLTF. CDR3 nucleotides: TGTGCCAGCAGAACTGCTGGGGCCAACGTCCTGACTTTC.

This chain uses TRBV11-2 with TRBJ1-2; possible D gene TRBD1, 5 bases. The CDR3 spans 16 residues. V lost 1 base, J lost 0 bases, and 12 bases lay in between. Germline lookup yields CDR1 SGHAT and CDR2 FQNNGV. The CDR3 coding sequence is TGTGCCAGCAGCTTAGGACAGCACAACGCTAACTATGGCTACACCTTC. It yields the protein CASSLGQHNANYGYTF.

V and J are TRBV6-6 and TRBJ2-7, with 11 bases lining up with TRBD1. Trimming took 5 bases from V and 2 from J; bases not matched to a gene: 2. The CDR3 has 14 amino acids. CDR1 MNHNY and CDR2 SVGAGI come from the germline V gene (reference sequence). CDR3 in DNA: TGTGCCAGCAGTGGACAGGGGGCAGCCTACGAGCAGTACTTC. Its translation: CASSGQGAAYEQYF.

The CDR3: CASSLGQAGEQYF. The CDR3, as DNA: TGTGCCAGCAGCTTGGGGCAGGCCGGGGAGCAGTACTTC. V gene TRBV7-8 combines with J gene TRBJ2-7; the D gene is possibly TRBD1 (5 bases). Trimming stripped 3 bases from V and 7 bases from J, with 13 bases between. The CDR3 loop spans 13 amino acids. Germline V lookup: CDR1 SGHVS, CDR2 FQNEAQ.

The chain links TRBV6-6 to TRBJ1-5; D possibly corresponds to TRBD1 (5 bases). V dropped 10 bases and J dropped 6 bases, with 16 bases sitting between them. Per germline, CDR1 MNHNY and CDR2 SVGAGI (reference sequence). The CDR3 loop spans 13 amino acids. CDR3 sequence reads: CATQSVGGQPQHF. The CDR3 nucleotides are TGTGCCACCCAATCGGTGGGGGGTCAGCCCCAGCATTTT.

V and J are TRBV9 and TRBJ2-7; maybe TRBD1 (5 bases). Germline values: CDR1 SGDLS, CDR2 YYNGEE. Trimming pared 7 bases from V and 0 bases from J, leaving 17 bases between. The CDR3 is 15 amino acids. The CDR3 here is CASSPGQASSYEQYF. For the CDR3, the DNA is TGTGCCAGCTCCCCAGGGCAGGCCAGCTCCTACGAGCAGTACTTC.

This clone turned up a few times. CDR3 sequence reads: CASRIPGGSHEQYF. CDR3 coding DNA: TGTGCCAGCCGAATACCGGGGGGCTCTCACGAGCAGTACTTC. This sequence joins TRBV6-1 and TRBJ2-7, with D maybe TRBD2 (7 bases). This CDR3 contains 14 residues. Trimming left V 8 bases short and J 5 bases short, with 19 bases between. CDR1 is MNHNS and CDR2 is SASEGT in the germline V gene.